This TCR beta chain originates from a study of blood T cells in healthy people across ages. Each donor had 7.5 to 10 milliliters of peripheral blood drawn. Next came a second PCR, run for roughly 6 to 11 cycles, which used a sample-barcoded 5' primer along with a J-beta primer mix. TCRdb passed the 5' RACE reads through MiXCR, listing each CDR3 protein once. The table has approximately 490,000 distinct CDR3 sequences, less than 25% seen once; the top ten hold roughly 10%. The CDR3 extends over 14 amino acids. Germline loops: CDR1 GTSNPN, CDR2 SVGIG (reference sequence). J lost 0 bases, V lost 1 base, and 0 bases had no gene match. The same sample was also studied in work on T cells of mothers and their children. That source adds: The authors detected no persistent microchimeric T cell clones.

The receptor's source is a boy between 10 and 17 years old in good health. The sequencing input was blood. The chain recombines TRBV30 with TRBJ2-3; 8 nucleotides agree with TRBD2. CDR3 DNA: TGTGCCTGGAGTGGCGGGGGGAGCACAGATACGCAGTATTTT. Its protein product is CAWSGGGSTDTQYF.